This T cell receptor beta chain derives from a study of T-cell reconstitution after alpha-beta-depleted transplantation in children. V dropped 0 bases and J dropped 2; count of bases not matched to a gene: 4. Looked up from germline, CDR1 is SGDLS and CDR2 is YYNGEE. There are 16 residues in the CDR3. Overall study results and limits: Hyperexpanded clones declined; after one year, newly produced T cells mostly supplied diversity. Surviving recipient T cells and thymic progenitors accounted for the high day-60 TCRbeta diversity observed in some patients. Expanded graft clones, several hundred of them, were reportedly the source of alpha-beta T cells about two months after transplant.

Preparation of the TCRbeta library was carried out with unique molecular identifiers. TCRdb independently ran MiXCR on the PCR reads; one entry per CDR3 protein. The sample consists of 780,000 or so distinct CDR3 sequences, 15% to 20% of them appearing once. This clonotype appeared many times. Its antigen is currently unknown. The receptor was derived from a male patient between 10 and 17 years old who had a stem cell transplant for acute lymphoblastic leukemia, so the T cells may come from the graft donor. The material was PBMCs, mostly from graft donor cells, obtained 360 days after TCRalphabeta/CD19-depleted stem cell transplant. The chain uses TRBV9 and TRBJ2-7; 11 bases line up with TRBD2. CDR3 protein: CASSVGSSGGTYEQYF. CDR3 in DNA: TGTGCCAGCAGCGTAGGGTCTAGCGGGGGGACCTACGAGCAGTACTTC.